This T cell receptor (beta chain) came from a study of blood T cell repertoires in COVID-19. About the research overall: Sites across the United States, Italy and Spain contributed samples from acute and convalescent COVID-19. T cells, B-cell-depleted T cells, or PBMCs supplied cDNA or gDNA.

As to this clone: Germline and junction disagree at one end, which may indicate a read error. Other DNA sequences from this sample encode an identical CDR3 as well.

CDR1 and CDR2 from the germline V gene are LNHDA and SQIVND (reference sequence). The CDR3 totals 13 residues. The method was immunoSEQ multiplex PCR; TCRdb's version includes in-frame clones alone and lacks a portion of them. The sample carries about 95,000 clones, roughly 89% recorded once. The source is a woman in her 70s with acute or convalescent COVID-19. The chain couples TRBV19 to TRBJ1-1; possible D gene TRBD1, 5 bases. The sample comprised peripheral blood. CDR3 nucleotides: TGTGCCAGCCACCCGGGGGTGAACACTGAAGCCTTCTTT. Translation: CASHPGVNTEAFF.